Listed below are T cell receptor beta chains from one sample, sequenced in a study of cytomegalovirus exposure and HLA in healthy donors. The method was immunoSEQ multiplex PCR; TCRdb's version includes in-frame clones alone and lacks a portion of them. The sample has about 110,000 clones; approximately 72% are singletons. The sequenced material came from PBMCs. The receptor source for this set is a woman aged 35 to 49 in good health and CMV-seropositive. Both conserved end residues are part of each CDR3. Fields, in order: clone size, V gene, J gene, D gene, CDR3 DNA, CDR3 protein. D genes are given only for firm matches. Rows may omit the clone size; those that give it use once, few, many or a size class.

>NA|TRBV5-6|TRBJ1-2|NA
TGTGCCAGCAGCTACCGGGGGGCCGCTAACTATGGCTACACCTTC
CASSYRGAANYGYTF
>NA|TRBV5-1|TRBJ2-2|NA
TGCGCCAGCACCAACGAGGCGAACACCGGGGAGCTGTTTTTT
CASTNEANTGELFF
>NA|TRBV6-1|TRBJ2-3|TRBD2
TGTGCCAGCAGTGGGCTAGCGGGGGGACCAGATACGCAGTATTTT
CASSGLAGGPDTQYF
>once|TRBV11-2|TRBJ1-1|TRBD1
TGTGCCAGCAGCCCCCGGACAGGGGGGTTCACTGAAGCTTTCTTT
CASSPRTGGFTEAFF
>NA|TRBV6-1|TRBJ2-7|NA
TGTGCCAGCAGTGAAGTTATGGGGCAGGAGGGATACGAGCAGTACTTC
CASSEVMGQEGYEQYF
>NA|TRBV5-4|TRBJ2-3|TRBD1
TGTGCCAGCAGCTTGGACAGGGGGACAGATACGCAGTATTTT
CASSLDRGTDTQYF
>NA|TRBV7-8|TRBJ2-1|TRBD2
TGTGCCAGCAGCTTAGAGACTAGCGGGGGGATGTACAATGAGCAGTTCTTC
CASSLETSGGMYNEQFF
>NA|TRBV9|TRBJ2-3|TRBD2
TGTGCCAGCAGCGTTAGCGGGGGGGCTCATACGCAGTATTTT
CASSVSGGAHTQYF
>NA|TRBV6-5|TRBJ1-2|NA
TGTGCCAGCAGTTACTCGCCCGAACAGAATTTCTATGGCTACACCTTC
CASSYSPEQNFYGYTF
>NA|TRBV6-1|TRBJ2-3|NA
TGTGCCAGCAGTGAGAGAGTTAATCCAGATACGCAGTATTTT
CASSERVNPDTQYF
>NA|TRBV5-4|TRBJ2-7|NA
TGTGCCAGCAGCCACGGACAGCCCTACGAGCAGTACTTC
CASSHGQPYEQYF
>NA|TRBV5-4|TRBJ2-7|TRBD1
TGTGCCAGCAGCTCCTTTTACCGGGACAGCTCCTACGAGCAGTACTTC
CASSSFYRDSSYEQYF
>NA|TRBV7-3|TRBJ1-2|NA
TGTGCCAGCAGCCGACAGGCAAACTATGGCTACACCTTC
CASSRQANYGYTF
>few|TRBV5-6|TRBJ1-5|NA
TGTGCCAGCAGCTCGTTATTCCGGGGACTGGGTCAGCCCCAGCATTTT
CASSSLFRGLGQPQHF
>NA|TRBV15|TRBJ1-6|TRBD1
TGTGCCACCAGCAGAGGGACAGGGGGCGCCTATAATTCACCCCTCCACTTT
CATSRGTGGAYNSPLHF
>few|TRBV9|TRBJ1-5|TRBD1
TGTGCCAGCAGCGACCAGGGGGCAGGACAGCCCCAGCATTTT
CASSDQGAGQPQHF
>few|TRBV12-5|TRBJ2-3|TRBD2
TGTGCTAGTGGTTTGAGAAGCGGGGGAGATACAGATACGCAGTATTTT
CASGLRSGGDTDTQYF
>NA|TRBV11-1|TRBJ1-1|NA
TGTGCCAGCAGCTCCTGGGGGGGAGTGATGGAAGCTTTCTTT
CASSSWGGVMEAFF
>NA|TRBV5-1|TRBJ1-1|NA
TGCGCCAGCAGCTTGTCAGGATTGAACACTGAAGCTTTCTTT
CASSLSGLNTEAFF
>NA|TRBV6-1|TRBJ2-7|NA
TGTGCCAGCAGTGAAATGGTAATGTACGAGCAGTACTTC
CASSEMVMYEQYF